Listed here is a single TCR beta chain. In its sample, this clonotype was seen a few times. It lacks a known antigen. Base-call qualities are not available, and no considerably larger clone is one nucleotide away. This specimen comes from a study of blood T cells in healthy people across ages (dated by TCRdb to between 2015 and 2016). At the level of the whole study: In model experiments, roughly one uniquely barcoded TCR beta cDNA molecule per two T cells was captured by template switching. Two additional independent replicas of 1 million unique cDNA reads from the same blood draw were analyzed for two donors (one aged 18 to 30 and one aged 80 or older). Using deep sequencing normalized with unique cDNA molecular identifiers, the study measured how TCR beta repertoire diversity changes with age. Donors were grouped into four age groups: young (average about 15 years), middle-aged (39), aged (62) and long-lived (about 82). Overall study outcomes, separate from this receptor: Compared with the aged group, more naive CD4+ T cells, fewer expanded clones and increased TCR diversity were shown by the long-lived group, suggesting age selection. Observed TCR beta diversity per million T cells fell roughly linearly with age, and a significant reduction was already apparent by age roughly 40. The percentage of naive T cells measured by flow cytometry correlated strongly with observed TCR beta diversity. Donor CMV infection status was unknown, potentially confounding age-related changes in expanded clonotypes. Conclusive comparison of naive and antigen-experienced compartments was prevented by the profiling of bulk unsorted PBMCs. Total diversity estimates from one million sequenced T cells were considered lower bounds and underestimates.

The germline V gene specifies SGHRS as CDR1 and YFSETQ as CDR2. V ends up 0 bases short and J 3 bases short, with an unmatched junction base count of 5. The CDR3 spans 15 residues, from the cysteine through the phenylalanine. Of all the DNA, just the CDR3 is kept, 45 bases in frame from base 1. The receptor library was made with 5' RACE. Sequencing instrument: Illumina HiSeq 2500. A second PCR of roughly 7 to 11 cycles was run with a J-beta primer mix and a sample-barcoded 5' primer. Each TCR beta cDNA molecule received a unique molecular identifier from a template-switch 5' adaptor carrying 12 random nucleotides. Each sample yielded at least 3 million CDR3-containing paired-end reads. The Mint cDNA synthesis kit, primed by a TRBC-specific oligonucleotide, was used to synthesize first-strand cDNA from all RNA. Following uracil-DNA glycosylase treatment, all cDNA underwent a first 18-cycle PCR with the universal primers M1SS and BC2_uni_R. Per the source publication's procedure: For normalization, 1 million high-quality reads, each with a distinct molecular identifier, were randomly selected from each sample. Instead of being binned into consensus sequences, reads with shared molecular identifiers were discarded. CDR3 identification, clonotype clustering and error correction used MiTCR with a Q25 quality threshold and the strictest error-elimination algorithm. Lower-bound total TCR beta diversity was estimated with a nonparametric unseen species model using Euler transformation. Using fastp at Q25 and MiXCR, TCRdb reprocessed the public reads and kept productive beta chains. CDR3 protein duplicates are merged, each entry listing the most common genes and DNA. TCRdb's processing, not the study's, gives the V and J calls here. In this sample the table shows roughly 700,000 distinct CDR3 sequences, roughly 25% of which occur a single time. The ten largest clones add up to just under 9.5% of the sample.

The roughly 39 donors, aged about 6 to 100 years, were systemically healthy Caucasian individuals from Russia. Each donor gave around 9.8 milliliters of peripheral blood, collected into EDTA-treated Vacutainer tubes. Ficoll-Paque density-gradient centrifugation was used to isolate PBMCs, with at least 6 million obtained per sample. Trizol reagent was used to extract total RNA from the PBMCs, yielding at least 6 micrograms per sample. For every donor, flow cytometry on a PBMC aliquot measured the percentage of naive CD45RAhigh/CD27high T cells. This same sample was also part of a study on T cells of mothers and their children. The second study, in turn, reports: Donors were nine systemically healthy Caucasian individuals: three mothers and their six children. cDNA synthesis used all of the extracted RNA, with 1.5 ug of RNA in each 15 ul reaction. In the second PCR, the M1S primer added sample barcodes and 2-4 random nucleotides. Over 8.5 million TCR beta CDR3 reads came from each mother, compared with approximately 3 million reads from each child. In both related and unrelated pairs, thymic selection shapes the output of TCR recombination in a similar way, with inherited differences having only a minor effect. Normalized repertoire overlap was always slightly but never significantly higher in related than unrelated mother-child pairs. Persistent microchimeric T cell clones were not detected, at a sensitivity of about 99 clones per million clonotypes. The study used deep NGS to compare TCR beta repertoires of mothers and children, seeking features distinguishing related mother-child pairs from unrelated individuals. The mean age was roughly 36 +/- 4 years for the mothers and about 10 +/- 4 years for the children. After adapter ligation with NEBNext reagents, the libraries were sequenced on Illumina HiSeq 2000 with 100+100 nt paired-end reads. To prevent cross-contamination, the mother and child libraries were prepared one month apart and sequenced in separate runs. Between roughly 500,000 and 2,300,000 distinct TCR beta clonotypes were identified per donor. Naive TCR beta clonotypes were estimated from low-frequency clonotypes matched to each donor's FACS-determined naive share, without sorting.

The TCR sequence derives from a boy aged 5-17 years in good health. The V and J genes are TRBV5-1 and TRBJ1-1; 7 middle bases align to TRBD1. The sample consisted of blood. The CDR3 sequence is CASSLDPGGHTEAFF. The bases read TGCGCCAGCAGCTTGGACCCAGGGGGGCACACTGAAGCTTTCTTT.